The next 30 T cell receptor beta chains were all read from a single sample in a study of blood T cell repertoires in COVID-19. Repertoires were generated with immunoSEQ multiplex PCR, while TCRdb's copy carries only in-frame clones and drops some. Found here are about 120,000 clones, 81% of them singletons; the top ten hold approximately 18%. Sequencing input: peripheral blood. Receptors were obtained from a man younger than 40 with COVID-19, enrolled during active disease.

CDR3 sequence: CASSFSEPGLAGNEQFF. DNA of the CDR3: TGCGCCAGCAGCTTCTCTGAACCGGGACTAGCTGGCAATGAGCAGTTCTTC. V gene TRBV5-1 combines with J gene TRBJ2-1; 9 bases fit TRBD2. Germline lookup yields CDR1 SGHRS and CDR2 YFSETQ. V lost 2 bases and J lost 6; bases outside the gene matches: 12. The CDR3 is 17 amino acids.

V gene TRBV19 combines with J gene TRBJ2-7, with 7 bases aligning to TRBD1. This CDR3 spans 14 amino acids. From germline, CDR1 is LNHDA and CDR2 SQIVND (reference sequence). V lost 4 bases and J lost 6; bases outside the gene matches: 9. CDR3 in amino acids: CASSSTYRGSEQYF. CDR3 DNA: TGTGCCAGTAGTAGTACCTACAGGGGATCCGAGCAGTACTTC. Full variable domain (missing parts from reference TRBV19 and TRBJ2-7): DGGITQSPKYLFRKEGQNVTLSCEQNLNHDAMYWYRQDPGQGLRLIYYSQIVNDFQKGDIAEGYSVSREKKESFPLTVTSAQKNPTAFYLCASSSTYRGSEQYFGPGTRLTVT.

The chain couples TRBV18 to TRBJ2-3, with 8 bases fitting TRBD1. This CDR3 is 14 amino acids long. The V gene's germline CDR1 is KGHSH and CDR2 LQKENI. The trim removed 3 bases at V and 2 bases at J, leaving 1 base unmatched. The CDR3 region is CASSPDRATDTQYF. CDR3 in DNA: TGTGCCAGCTCACCGGACAGGGCCACAGATACGCAGTATTTT. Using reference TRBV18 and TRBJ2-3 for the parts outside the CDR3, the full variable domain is NAGVMQNPRHLVRRRGQEARLRCSPMKGHSHVYWYRQLPEEGLKFMVYLQKENIIDESGMPKERFSAEFPKEGPSILRIQQVVRGDSAAYFCASSPDRATDTQYFGPGTRLTVL.

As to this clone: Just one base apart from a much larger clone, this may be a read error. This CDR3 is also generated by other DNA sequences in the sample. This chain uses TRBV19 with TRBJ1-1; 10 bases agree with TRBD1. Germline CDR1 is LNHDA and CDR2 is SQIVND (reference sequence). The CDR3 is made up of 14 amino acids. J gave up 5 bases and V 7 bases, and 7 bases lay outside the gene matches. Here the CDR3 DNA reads TGTGCCAGTACCCCCGGGACAGGGGCGACTGAAGCTTTCTTT. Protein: CASTPGTGATEAFF.

The CDR3 region is CASSLDVQPQHF. As DNA, the CDR3 is TGTGCCAGCAGTCTAGACGTCCAGCCCCAGCATTTT. This chain links TRBV6-5 with TRBJ1-5; D gene unclear. The CDR3 contains 12 residues. Trimming pared 5 bases from V and 7 bases from J, leaving 9 bases between. Looked up from germline, CDR1 is MNHEY and CDR2 is SVGAGI.

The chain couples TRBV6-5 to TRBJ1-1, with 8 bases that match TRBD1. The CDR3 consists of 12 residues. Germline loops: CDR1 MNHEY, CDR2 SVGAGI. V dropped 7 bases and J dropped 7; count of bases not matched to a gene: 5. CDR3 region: CASIRQGIEAFF. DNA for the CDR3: TGTGCCAGCATCCGACAGGGGATTGAAGCTTTCTTT.

CDR3 DNA: TGTGCCTGGAGTGTATCGGGGTCCACAGATACGCAGTATTTT. Its protein is CAWSVSGSTDTQYF. This rearrangement joins TRBV30 to TRBJ2-3; TRBD2 might be the D (5 bases). Germline CDR1 reads GTSNPN; CDR2 reads SVGIG (reference sequence). Deletions cut 0 bases from V and 2 bases from J, with 9 bases between. The CDR3 is 14 amino acids.

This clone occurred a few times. The DNA for the CDR3 is TGTGCCAGCAGTTCATTTTATCAGCCCCAGCATTTT. Protein: CASSSFYQPQHF. The chain has TRBV28 and TRBJ1-5; D uncertain. V was trimmed by 4 bases and J by 5 bases, leaving 6 bases between them. CDR1 is MDHEN, CDR2 SYDVKM, per germline. This CDR3 has 12 amino acids.

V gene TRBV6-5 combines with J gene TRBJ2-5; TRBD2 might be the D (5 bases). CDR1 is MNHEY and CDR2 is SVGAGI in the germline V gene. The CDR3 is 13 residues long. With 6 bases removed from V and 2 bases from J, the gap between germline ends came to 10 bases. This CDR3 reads CASRPTRQETQYF. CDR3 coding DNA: TGTGCCAGCAGGCCTACTAGGCAAGAGACCCAGTACTTC.

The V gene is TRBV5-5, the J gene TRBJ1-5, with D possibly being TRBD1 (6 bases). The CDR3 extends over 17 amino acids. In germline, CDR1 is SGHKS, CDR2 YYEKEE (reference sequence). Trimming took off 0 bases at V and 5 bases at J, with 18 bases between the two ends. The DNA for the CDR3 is TGTGCCAGCAGCTTGGTCCCACAGGGTCTTGAAGATCAGCCCCAGCATTTT. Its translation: CASSLVPQGLEDQPQHF. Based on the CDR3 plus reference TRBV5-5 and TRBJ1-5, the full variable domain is DAGVTQSPTHLIKTRGQQVTLRCSPISGHKSVSWYQQVLGQGPQFIFQYYEKEERGRGNFPDRFSARQFPNYSSELNVNALLLGDSALYLCASSLVPQGLEDQPQHFGDGTRLSIL.

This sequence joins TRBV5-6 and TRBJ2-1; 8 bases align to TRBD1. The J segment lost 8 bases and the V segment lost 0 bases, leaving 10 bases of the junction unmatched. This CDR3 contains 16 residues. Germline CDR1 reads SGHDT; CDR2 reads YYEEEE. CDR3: CASSLGARGRNHEQFF. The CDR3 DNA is TGTGCCAGCAGCTTGGGGGCCAGGGGGCGTAACCATGAGCAGTTCTTC.

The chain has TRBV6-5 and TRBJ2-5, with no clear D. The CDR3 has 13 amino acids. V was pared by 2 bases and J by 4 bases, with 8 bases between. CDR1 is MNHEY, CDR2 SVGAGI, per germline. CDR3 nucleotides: TGTGCCAGCAGTTACGCGGTGAGAGAGACCCAGTACTTC. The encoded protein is CASSYAVRETQYF.

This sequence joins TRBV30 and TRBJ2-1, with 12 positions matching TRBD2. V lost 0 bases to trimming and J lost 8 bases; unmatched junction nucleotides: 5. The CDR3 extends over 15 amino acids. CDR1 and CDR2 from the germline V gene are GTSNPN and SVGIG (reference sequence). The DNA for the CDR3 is TGTGCCTGGAGTGTAAGGACTAGCGGGATCTATGAGCAGTTCTTC. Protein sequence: CAWSVRTSGIYEQFF.

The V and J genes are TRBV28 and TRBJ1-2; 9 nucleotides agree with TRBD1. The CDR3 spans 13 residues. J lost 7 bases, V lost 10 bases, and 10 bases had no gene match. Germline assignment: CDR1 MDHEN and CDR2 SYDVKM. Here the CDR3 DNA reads TGTGCCACTCACCGGGACAGGGAATTTGGCTACACCTTC. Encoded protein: CATHRDREFGYTF.

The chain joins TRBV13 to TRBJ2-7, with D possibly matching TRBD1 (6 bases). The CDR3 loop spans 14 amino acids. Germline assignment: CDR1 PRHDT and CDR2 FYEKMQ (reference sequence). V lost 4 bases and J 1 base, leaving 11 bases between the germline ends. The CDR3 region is CASSSPGTSYEQYF. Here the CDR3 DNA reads TGTGCCAGCAGCTCCCCAGGGACATCCTACGAGCAGTACTTC.

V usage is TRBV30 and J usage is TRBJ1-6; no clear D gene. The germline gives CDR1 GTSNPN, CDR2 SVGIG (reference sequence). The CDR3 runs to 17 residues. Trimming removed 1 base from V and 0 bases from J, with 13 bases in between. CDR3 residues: CAWSDTPPSSYNSPLHF. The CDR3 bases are TGTGCCTGGAGTGACACCCCGCCAAGCTCCTATAATTCACCCCTCCACTTT.

The CDR3 nucleotides are TGTGCCAGCAGTCCAATAGCGGGAGGAGAGAGAAAAAACGAGCAGTACTTC. This gives the protein CASSPIAGGERKNEQYF. This chain links TRBV6-6 with TRBJ2-7, with 10 bases lining up with TRBD2. Germline V gene sequence: CDR1 MNHNY, CDR2 SVGAGI (reference sequence). This CDR3 has 17 residues. Trimming cost V 5 bases and J 5 bases; bases outside gene matches: 15.

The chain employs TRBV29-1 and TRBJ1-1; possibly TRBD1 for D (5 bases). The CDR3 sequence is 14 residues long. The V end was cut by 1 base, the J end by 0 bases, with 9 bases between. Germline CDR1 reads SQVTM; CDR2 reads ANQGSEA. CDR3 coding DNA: TGCAGCGTTGAAGTAACAGGAATGAACACTGAAGCTTTCTTT. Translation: CSVEVTGMNTEAFF.

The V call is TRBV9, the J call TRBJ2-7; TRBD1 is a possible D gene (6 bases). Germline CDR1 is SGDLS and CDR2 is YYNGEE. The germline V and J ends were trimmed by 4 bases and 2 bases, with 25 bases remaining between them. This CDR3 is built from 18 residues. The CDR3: CASSPTTSITGPAYEQYF. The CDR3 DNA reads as TGTGCCAGCAGCCCAACGACCTCGATTACAGGGCCAGCCTACGAGCAGTACTTC.

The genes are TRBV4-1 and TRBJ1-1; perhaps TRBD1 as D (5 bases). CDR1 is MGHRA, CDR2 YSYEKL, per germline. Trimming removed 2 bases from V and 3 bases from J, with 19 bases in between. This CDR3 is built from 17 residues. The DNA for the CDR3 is TGCGCCAGCAGCCAAAGTGTATCCAGGGCCTACTACACTGAAGCTTTCTTT. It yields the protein CASSQSVSRAYYTEAFF.

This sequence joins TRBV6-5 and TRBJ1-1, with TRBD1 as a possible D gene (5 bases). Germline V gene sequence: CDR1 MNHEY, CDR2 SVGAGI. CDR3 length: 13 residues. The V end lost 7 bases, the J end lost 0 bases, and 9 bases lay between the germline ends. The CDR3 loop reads CASTRQLNTEAFF. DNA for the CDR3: TGTGCCAGCACCCGACAGCTGAACACTGAAGCTTTCTTT.

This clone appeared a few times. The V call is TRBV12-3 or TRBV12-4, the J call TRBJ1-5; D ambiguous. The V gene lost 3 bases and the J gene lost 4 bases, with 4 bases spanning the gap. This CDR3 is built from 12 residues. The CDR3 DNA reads TGTGCCAGCAGTTTTTATAATCAGCCCCAGCATTTT. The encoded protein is CASSFYNQPQHF.

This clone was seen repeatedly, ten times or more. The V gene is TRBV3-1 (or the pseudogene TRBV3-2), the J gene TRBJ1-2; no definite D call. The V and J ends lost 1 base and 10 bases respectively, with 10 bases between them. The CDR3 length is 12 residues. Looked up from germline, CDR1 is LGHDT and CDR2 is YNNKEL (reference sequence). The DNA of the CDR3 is TGTGCCAGCAGCCAAGGGAGGCAGATCTACACCTTC. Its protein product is CASSQGRQIYTF.

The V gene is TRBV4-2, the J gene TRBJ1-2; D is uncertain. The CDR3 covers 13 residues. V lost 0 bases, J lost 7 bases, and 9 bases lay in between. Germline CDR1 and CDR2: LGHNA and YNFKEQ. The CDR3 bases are TGTGCCAGCAGCCAAGAGCGGGCTCTTGGCTACACCTTC. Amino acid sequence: CASSQERALGYTF.

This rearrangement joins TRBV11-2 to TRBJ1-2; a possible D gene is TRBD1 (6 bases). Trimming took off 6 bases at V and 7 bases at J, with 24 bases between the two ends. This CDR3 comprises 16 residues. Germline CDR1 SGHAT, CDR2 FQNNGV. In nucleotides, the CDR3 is TGTGCCAGCAGGACCGATCTTCTTGGGGGAGGGGGTGGCTACACCTTC. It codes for CASRTDLLGGGGGYTF.

The CDR3 DNA reads TGTGCCAGCAGCCCCTCCGTGGCGGGATGGGGTGAGCAGTTCTTC. Protein product: CASSPSVAGWGEQFF. V gene TRBV14 combines with J gene TRBJ2-1; tentatively, D is TRBD2 (6 bases). The CDR3 has 15 amino acids. Germline-derived CDR1 and CDR2 are SGHDN and FVKESK. Trimming stripped 4 bases from V and 9 bases from J, with 19 bases between.

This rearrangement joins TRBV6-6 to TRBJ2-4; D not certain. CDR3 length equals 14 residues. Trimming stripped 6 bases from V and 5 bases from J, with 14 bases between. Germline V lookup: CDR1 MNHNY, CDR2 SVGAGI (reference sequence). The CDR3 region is CASSPYESQNIQYF. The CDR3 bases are TGTGCCAGCAGCCCATACGAGTCCCAAAACATTCAGTACTTC.

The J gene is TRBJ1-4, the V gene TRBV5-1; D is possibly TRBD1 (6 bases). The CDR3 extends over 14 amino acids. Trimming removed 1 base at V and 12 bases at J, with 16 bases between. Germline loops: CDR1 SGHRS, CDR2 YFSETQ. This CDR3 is CASSLTGYQGELFF. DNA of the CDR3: TGCGCCAGCAGCTTGACAGGGTACCAAGGTGAACTGTTTTTT.

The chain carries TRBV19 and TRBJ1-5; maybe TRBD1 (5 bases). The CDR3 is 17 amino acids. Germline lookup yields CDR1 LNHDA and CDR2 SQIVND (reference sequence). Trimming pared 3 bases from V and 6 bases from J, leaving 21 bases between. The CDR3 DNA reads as TGTGCCAGTAGTATTTCCTCAGATGTTGGGGGGTTTCAGCCCCAGCATTTT. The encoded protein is CASSISSDVGGFQPQHF.

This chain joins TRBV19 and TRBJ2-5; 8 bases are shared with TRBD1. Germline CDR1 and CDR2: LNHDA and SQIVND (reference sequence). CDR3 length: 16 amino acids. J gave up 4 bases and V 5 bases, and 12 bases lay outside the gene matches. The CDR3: CASSLNPSGGRETQYF. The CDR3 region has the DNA TGTGCCAGTAGTCTCAACCCATCAGGGGGCCGAGAGACCCAGTACTTC.